Below, 28 T cell receptor beta chains from the same sample are listed, as sequenced in a study of beta chain features in type 1 diabetes. cDNA synthesis used the whole RNA isolate, giving expressed TCRB sequences. The repertoire was sequenced with immunoSEQ multiplex PCR; TCRdb's copy has only in-frame clones and lacks some. The data show approximately 37,000 clones, with 49% seen just once and 0.6% to 0.9% held by the top ten. The sequencing input was central memory CD4+ T cells from blood. The receptors come from a woman between 18 and 29 years old in good health.

In this sample, this clone turned up a few times. The chain employs TRBV7-3 and TRBJ1-2; 10 positions match TRBD1. CDR3 length equals 14 residues. The junction had 8 bases not matched to a gene; V was cut back by 5 bases and J by 8 bases. CDR1 is SGHTA and CDR2 is FQGTGA in the germline V gene. CDR3 nucleotide sequence: TGTGCCAGCAGCCCCGGCGGGACAGGGGAGGGCTACACCTTC. Amino acids: CASSPGGTGEGYTF. Looking up the rest from reference TRBV7-3 and TRBJ1-2 gives the full variable domain: GAGVSQTPSNKVTEKGKYVELRCDPISGHTALYWYRQSLGQGPEFLIYFQGTGAADDSGLPNDRFFAVRPEGSVSTLKIQRTERGDSAVYLCASSPGGTGEGYTFGSGTRLTVV.

This clone was detected a few times. The CDR3 is CASSTGNTEAFF. In DNA form, the CDR3 reads TGTGCCAGTTCGACAGGGAACACTGAAGCTTTCTTT. This chain uses TRBV28 with TRBJ1-1; a weak D match, TRBD1 (6 bases). Trimming left V 9 bases short and J 1 base short, with 9 bases between. Germline-derived CDR1 and CDR2 are MDHEN and SYDVKM. This CDR3 has 12 residues.

This chain joins TRBV19 and TRBJ2-3, with D possibly TRBD1 on 5 matching bases. The CDR3 consists of 16 residues. Germline CDR1 LNHDA, CDR2 SQIVND (reference sequence). Trimming shortened V by 5 bases and J by 0 bases, and 15 bases separated the two germline ends. CDR3 protein: CASSRPQGGSTDTQYF. Written as DNA, the CDR3 is TGTGCCAGTAGTCGTCCCCAGGGTGGTAGCACAGATACGCAGTATTTT.

V usage is TRBV9 and J usage is TRBJ1-3; 7 nucleotides align to TRBD1. Losses at the gene ends were 1 base for V and 0 bases for J; bases not matched to a gene: 10. Germline CDR1 reads SGDLS; CDR2 reads YYNGEE. The CDR3 totals 18 residues. The CDR3 DNA sequence: TGTGCCAGCAGCGTAATGACAGGGCCCCGCTCCTCTGGAAACACCATATATTTT. Protein: CASSVMTGPRSSGNTIYF. The complete variable domain, with remaining parts taken from reference TRBV9 and TRBJ1-3, reads DSGVTQTPKHLITATGQRVTLRCSPRSGDLSVYWYQQSLDQGLQFLIQYYNGEERAKGNILERFSAQQFPDLHSELNLSSLELGDSALYFCASSVMTGPRSSGNTIYFGEGSWLTVV.

There are a few counts of this clone. The V gene is TRBV29-1, the J gene TRBJ2-7; 9 positions agree with TRBD1. J was trimmed by 7 bases and V by 5 bases; bases with no gene match: 9. Germline CDR1 is SQVTM and CDR2 is ANQGSEA. This CDR3 contains 13 residues. Written as DNA, the CDR3 is TGCAGCGTTACCCTTACAGGGGGCGGAGAGCAGTACTTC. It translates to CSVTLTGGGEQYF.

The genes are TRBV6-5 and TRBJ1-1; no reliable D call. The CDR3 has 12 residues. CDR1 MNHEY and CDR2 SVGAGI come from the germline V gene. V lost 6 bases, J lost 6 bases, and 11 bases lay in between. The CDR3 nucleotides read TGTGCCAGCAGGCGGGCAGGCGCTGAAGCTTTCTTT. Its protein is CASRRAGAEAFF.

The V gene is TRBV9, the J gene TRBJ1-2; D is ambiguous. The CDR3 runs 15 residues. Trimming left V 4 bases short and J 2 bases short, with 15 bases between. Germline CDR1 is SGDLS and CDR2 is YYNGEE. Here the CDR3 DNA reads TGTGCCAGCAGCCTTAGCGGTACCGGCAACTATGGCTACACCTTC. It yields the protein CASSLSGTGNYGYTF.

This clone occurred a few times. The chain uses TRBV5-4 and TRBJ2-1; 10 bases are a match to TRBD2. After removal of 6 bases from V and 3 bases from J, the junction contained 6 bases not matched to a gene. This CDR3 has 15 residues. From germline, CDR1 is SGHNT and CDR2 YYREEE (reference sequence). In DNA form, the CDR3 reads TGTGCCAGCAACATGAGGACTAGCGGCTACAATGAGCAGTTCTTC. It is translated as CASNMRTSGYNEQFF.

CDR3 bases: TGTGCCAGCAGCGTCACTCAGGTTAACTATGGCTACACCTTC. Amino acid sequence: CASSVTQVNYGYTF. The V gene is TRBV9, the J gene TRBJ1-2, with no clear D. This CDR3 contains 14 residues. V was shortened by 2 bases and J by 1 base, with 9 bases between the two germline ends. Germline CDR1 and CDR2: SGDLS and YYNGEE.

This chain joins TRBV2 and TRBJ2-5; 11 bases are shared with TRBD1. This CDR3 is 15 amino acids long. Germline V lookup: CDR1 SNHLY, CDR2 FYNNEI. V shed 7 bases and J 4 bases; nucleotides not matched to a gene: 8. Here the CDR3 reads CASKAGTGGRETQYF. The CDR3 DNA is TGTGCCAGCAAGGCCGGGACAGGGGGGAGAGAGACCCAGTACTTC.

The chain carries TRBV30 and TRBJ1-2; D remains ambiguous. The V end lost 0 bases, the J end lost 0 bases, and 14 bases lay between the germline ends. Germline V gene sequence: CDR1 GTSNPN, CDR2 SVGIG (reference sequence). This CDR3 region has 16 residues. CDR3 residues: CAWSVAGSGSNYGYTF. In DNA form, the CDR3 reads TGTGCCTGGAGTGTAGCGGGTAGTGGCTCTAACTATGGCTACACCTTC.

The chain combines TRBV9 with TRBJ2-3, with 8 bases aligning to TRBD1. The length of the CDR3 is 15 residues. J gave up 3 bases and V 4 bases, and 7 bases lay outside the gene matches. Germline V gene sequence: CDR1 SGDLS, CDR2 YYNGEE. The CDR3 nucleotides read TGTGCCAGCAGCCATCGGGACAGGACAACAGATACGCAGTATTTT. Translation: CASSHRDRTTDTQYF.

V usage is TRBV6-5 and J usage is TRBJ2-2; D is perhaps TRBD2 (6 bases). Germline V CDR1 and CDR2: MNHEY, SVGAGI. Trimming left V 6 bases short and J 5 bases short, with 10 bases between. The CDR3 loop spans 13 amino acids. The CDR3 loop reads CASREGGTGELFF. CDR3 bases: TGTGCCAGCAGGGAGGGTGGTACCGGGGAGCTGTTTTTT.

The chain joins TRBV10-3 to TRBJ2-3; tentatively, D is TRBD2 (5 bases). Germline CDR1 and CDR2: ENHRY and SYGVKD. Trimming stripped 6 bases from V and 0 bases from J, with 10 bases between. CDR3 length: 14 amino acids. The CDR3 loop reads CAIRGRTSTDTQYF. DNA of the CDR3: TGTGCCATCAGAGGGCGGACTAGCACAGATACGCAGTATTTT.

The chain is built from TRBV15 and TRBJ1-4; D unclear. The germline V gene has CDR1 LNHNV and CDR2 YYDKDF (reference sequence). This CDR3 comprises 15 residues. V lost 0 bases to trimming and J lost 5 bases, with 10 bases between them. The CDR3 region is CATSRDMGGNEKLFF. CDR3 DNA: TGTGCCACCAGCAGAGATATGGGAGGGAATGAAAAACTGTTTTTT.

This clone was recorded a few times. The CDR3 sequence is CASSWGLGRSYEQYF. In nucleotides, the CDR3 is TGTGCCAGCAGCTGGGGCCTTGGTAGGTCCTACGAGCAGTACTTC. This chain connects TRBV7-9 to TRBJ2-7; D might be TRBD1 (5 bases). Germline values: CDR1 SEHNR, CDR2 FQNEAQ (reference sequence). Trimming took off 4 bases at V and 1 base at J, with 14 bases between the two ends. This CDR3 region has 15 residues.

This clone came up a few times. The genes are TRBV4-2 and TRBJ2-1, with 10 bases that match TRBD2. Trimming took 8 bases from V and 9 from J; bases not matched to a gene: 7. The CDR3 is 13 amino acids. Germline V gene lookup returns CDR1 LGHNA and CDR2 YNFKEQ. CDR3 in DNA: TGTGCCAGCGCCGTCAAGCGGGGGGGTGAGCAGTTCTTC. Translated: CASAVKRGGEQFF.

The CDR3 coding sequence is TGTGCCAGCAGCTGGACAGGGAGTGAGACCCAGTACTTC. This codes for CASSWTGSETQYF. The chain recombines TRBV5-4 with TRBJ2-5, with TRBD1 matching 8 bases. V lost 3 bases, J lost 5 bases, and 3 bases stayed unmatched. Germline-derived CDR1 and CDR2 are SGHNT and YYREEE (reference sequence). The CDR3 spans 13 residues.

This clone was counted between two and nine times. The chain recombines TRBV9 with TRBJ1-1; D gene unclear. Trimming shortened V by 5 bases and J by 8 bases, and 19 bases separated the two germline ends. Per germline, CDR1 SGDLS and CDR2 YYNGEE. The CDR3 covers 14 residues. The CDR3 region is CASRPEGWGSEAFF. The CDR3, as DNA: TGTGCCAGCAGGCCCGAGGGTTGGGGTAGCGAAGCTTTCTTT.

The chain couples TRBV6-1 to TRBJ1-2; 7 bases agree with TRBD1. CDR1 MNHNS and CDR2 SASEGT come from the germline V gene. The CDR3 covers 15 residues. V lost 2 bases to trimming and J lost 3 bases; unmatched junction nucleotides: 6. The CDR3 sequence is CASSEHQGVDYGYTF. The CDR3 DNA is TGTGCCAGCAGTGAACATCAGGGGGTTGACTATGGCTACACCTTC.

V gene TRBV5-1 combines with J gene TRBJ2-3, with D perhaps TRBD1 (6 bases). CDR3 length: 19 amino acids. Germline-derived CDR1 and CDR2 are SGHRS and YFSETQ. V lost 0 bases, J lost 5 bases, and 25 bases lay in between. CDR3 residues: CASSLAPTGTRERGDTQYF. DNA for the CDR3: TGCGCCAGCAGCTTGGCTCCCACCGGGACAAGGGAACGGGGAGATACGCAGTATTTT.

The rearrangement links TRBV5-4 to TRBJ2-2, with D perhaps TRBD1 (6 bases). Per the germline V gene, CDR1 is SGHNT and CDR2 is YYREEE (reference sequence). This CDR3 comprises 14 residues. V lost 4 bases and J 3 bases, leaving 10 bases between the germline ends. The CDR3 here is CASSPHRDTGELFF. The CDR3 region has the DNA TGTGCCAGCAGCCCCCACAGGGACACCGGGGAGCTGTTTTTT.

The V call is TRBV5-6, the J call TRBJ1-1, with 8 nucleotides matching TRBD1. CDR1 and CDR2 from the germline V gene are SGHDT and YYEEEE. The CDR3 runs to 15 residues. The ends lost 4 bases at V and 5 bases at J; junction bases unmatched: 10. CDR3 DNA: TGTGCCAGCAGCCTAAGGACAGGGCGGGGAACTGAAGCTTTCTTT. Amino acids: CASSLRTGRGTEAFF.

The chain couples TRBV19 to TRBJ1-5; unclear D gene. Germline lookup yields CDR1 LNHDA and CDR2 SQIVND (reference sequence). There are 15 residues in the CDR3. V lost 4 bases, J lost 3 bases, and 13 bases lay in between. Here the CDR3 reads CASSSQVTTNQPQHF. The CDR3 DNA reads TGTGCCAGTAGTAGCCAGGTAACAACCAATCAGCCCCAGCATTTT.

There are a few counts of this clone. The chain combines TRBV5-6 with TRBJ2-1, with 7 bases fitting TRBD2. Germline trimming cut 0 bases from V and 2 bases from J; bases unmatched to any gene: 11. The CDR3 length is 18 residues. Germline CDR1 SGHDT, CDR2 YYEEEE. The CDR3 DNA reads TGTGCCAGCAGCTTGGCCGTGTTTACGACTAGCACCTACAATGAGCAGTTCTTC. As protein: CASSLAVFTTSTYNEQFF.

The CDR3 region has the DNA TGTGCCAGCAGCACGGGACAGGGGAACAATGAGCAGTTCTTC. Translation: CASSTGQGNNEQFF. The chain recombines TRBV5-4 with TRBJ2-1; 10 positions match TRBD1. With V trimmed by 4 bases and J by 5 bases, 3 bases remained unmatched. This CDR3 is 14 amino acids long. Germline-derived CDR1 and CDR2 are SGHNT and YYREEE (reference sequence).

In DNA form, the CDR3 reads TGTGCCAGCAGCCCCGGACAGGGAGGAGACTATGGCTACACCTTC. The encoded protein is CASSPGQGGDYGYTF. The chain links TRBV5-4 to TRBJ1-2; 8 bases align to TRBD1. This CDR3 is built from 15 residues. With V trimmed by 4 bases and J by 3 bases, 8 bases remained unmatched. Germline CDR1 is SGHNT and CDR2 is YYREEE (reference sequence).

The J gene is TRBJ1-2, the V gene TRBV27; D is unresolved. With 2 bases removed from V and 7 bases from J, the gap between germline ends came to 14 bases. The CDR3 runs to 14 residues. Germline-derived CDR1 and CDR2 are MNHEY and SMNVEV (reference sequence). The CDR3 is CASSLAGDFGGYTF. The CDR3 region has the DNA TGTGCCAGCAGTTTAGCCGGGGATTTTGGTGGCTACACCTTC.